These 22 T cell receptor beta chains were sequenced from one sample in a study of blood T cell repertoires in COVID-19. Profiling relied on immunoSEQ multiplex PCR, and the TCRdb table lists in-frame clones only, not all of them. The sample lists around 400,000 clones, 90% to 95% seen once, with 0.8% to 0.9% in the top ten. Sample: PBMCs or T cells enriched from blood (not recorded which). Every receptor here comes from a woman aged 40 to 50 who had been exposed to COVID-19.

The chain has TRBV11-3 and TRBJ1-2; TRBD1 matches at 8 bases. Germline lookup yields CDR1 SGHNT and CDR2 YENEEA. V lost 2 bases to trimming and J lost 6 bases; unmatched junction nucleotides: 5. This CDR3 has 14 residues. The CDR3 nucleotides are TGTGCCAGCAGCTTAACCAGGGGGCAGGATGGCTACACCTTC. Protein: CASSLTRGQDGYTF. Full variable domain (outside the CDR3, taken from reference TRBV11-3 and TRBJ1-2): EAGVVQSPRYKIIEKKQPVAFWCNPISGHNTLYWYLQNLGQGPELLIRYENEEAVDDSQLPKDRFSAERLKGVDSTLKIQPAELGDSAVYLCASSLTRGQDGYTFGSGTRLTVV.

J is TRBJ1-2 and V is TRBV2, with D perhaps matching TRBD1 (6 bases). This CDR3 region has 13 residues. Trimming pared 5 bases from V and 7 bases from J, leaving 14 bases between. Germline CDR1 SNHLY, CDR2 FYNNEI. CDR3 loop: CASSRPTGSGYTF. The CDR3 coding sequence is TGTGCCAGCAGTCGTCCTACAGGGAGTGGCTACACCTTC.

The genes are TRBV6-2 or TRBV6-3 and TRBJ2-5; 8 nucleotides match TRBD1. The length of the CDR3 is 14 residues. Trimming removed 4 bases from V and 4 bases from J; junction bases left unmatched: 5. The germline V gene has CDR1 MNHEY and CDR2 SVGEGT. CDR3 amino acids: CASSSRTGLETQYF. In DNA, the CDR3 is TGTGCCAGCAGTTCCCGGACAGGGCTAGAGACCCAGTACTTC.

This rearrangement joins TRBV30 to TRBJ2-3; D perhaps matches TRBD2 (5 bases). V lost 0 bases to trimming and J lost 6 bases, with 7 bases between them. Germline CDR1 and CDR2: GTSNPN and SVGIG (reference sequence). The CDR3 sequence is 12 residues long. CDR3 sequence reads: CAWSVLEDTQYF. CDR3 DNA: TGTGCCTGGAGTGTACTAGAGGATACGCAGTATTTT.

This chain connects TRBV5-1 to TRBJ1-2, with D tentatively TRBD1 (5 bases). V gave up 8 bases and J gave up 4 bases, with 30 bases separating them. The CDR3 extends over 18 amino acids. Germline V gives CDR1 SGHRS, CDR2 YFSETQ. The CDR3 DNA sequence: TGCGCCAGTTCTCCCCAGGGTGCCTTTCAGGAACTCGGCTATGGCTACACCTTC. Residues: CASSPQGAFQELGYGYTF.

The chain has TRBV15 and TRBJ1-3; no reliable D call. The ends were cut back, 1 base at V and 0 bases at J, with 13 bases in the middle. This CDR3 comprises 17 residues. Germline V gives CDR1 LNHNV, CDR2 YYDKDF (reference sequence). The CDR3: CATSRGSRLLSGNTIYF. Here the CDR3 DNA reads TGTGCCACCAGCAGAGGGTCCAGGCTCCTCTCTGGAAACACCATATATTTT.

This chain joins TRBV5-1 and TRBJ2-5, with 9 positions matching TRBD1. The CDR3 covers 16 residues. V lost 2 bases and J lost 3; bases outside the gene matches: 8. Germline values: CDR1 SGHRS, CDR2 YFSETQ. The CDR3 region has the DNA TGCGCCAGCAGCTTTCTTCCGGGACAGGGTAAAGAGACCCAGTACTTC. It specifies CASSFLPGQGKETQYF.

V and J are TRBV5-4 and TRBJ1-4; no clear D. This CDR3 comprises 15 residues. Germline lookup yields CDR1 SGHNT and CDR2 YYREEE (reference sequence). V lost 3 bases and J 7 bases, leaving 16 bases between the germline ends. CDR3 nucleotides: TGTGCCAGCAGCTCCAGACCCGGACGGGGTGAAAAACTGTTTTTT. Protein product: CASSSRPGRGEKLFF.

This clone occurred once. The chain combines TRBV6-5 with TRBJ2-3, with 7 bases identical to TRBD2. From germline, CDR1 is MNHEY and CDR2 SVGAGI. Trimming cost V 5 bases and J 5 bases; bases outside gene matches: 1. The CDR3 is 12 amino acids. The CDR3: CASSRGEDTQYF. The CDR3 nucleotides are TGTGCCAGCAGTCGGGGGGAAGATACGCAGTATTTT.

The CDR3 loop is CASSLRGLEKDTQYF. The CDR3 DNA sequence: TGCGCCAGCAGCTTGCGGGGACTAGAAAAAGATACGCAGTATTTT. The chain is built from TRBV5-1 and TRBJ2-3; TRBD2 matches at 8 bases. Germline CDR1 and CDR2: SGHRS and YFSETQ. V lost 1 base to trimming and J lost 5 bases; unmatched junction nucleotides: 6. The CDR3 runs to 15 residues.

The V call is TRBV14, the J call TRBJ2-5; possible D gene TRBD1, 5 bases. Trimming pared 0 bases from V and 5 bases from J, leaving 16 bases between. This CDR3 is built from 16 residues. The germline V gene has CDR1 SGHDN and CDR2 FVKESK. The CDR3 sequence is CASSQDTVQGWETQYF. The CDR3 nucleotides are TGTGCCAGCAGCCAAGATACGGTCCAGGGCTGGGAGACCCAGTACTTC. The full variable domain, completed using reference TRBV14 and TRBJ2-5, is EAGVTQFPSHSVIEKGQTVTLRCDPISGHDNLYWYRRVMGKEIKFLLHFVKESKQDESGMPNNRFLAERTGGTYSTLKVQPAELEDSGVYFCASSQDTVQGWETQYFGPGTRLLVL.

The chain has TRBV27 and TRBJ1-5; D may be TRBD1 (6 bases). Germline V CDR1 and CDR2: MNHEY, SMNVEV (reference sequence). The V end lost 3 bases, the J end lost 1 base, and 13 bases lay between the germline ends. This CDR3 region has 16 residues. CDR3 DNA sequence: TGTGCCAGCAGTTTTTATTCTAGGGGGAGCAATCAGCCCCAGCATTTT. It specifies CASSFYSRGSNQPQHF.

The chain links TRBV30 to TRBJ1-3, with TRBD1 matching 9 bases. Germline V gene sequence: CDR1 GTSNPN, CDR2 SVGIG (reference sequence). The CDR3 extends over 16 amino acids. V lost 0 bases to trimming and J lost 3 bases; unmatched junction nucleotides: 6. The CDR3 nucleotides read TGTGCCTGGAGTGTCCCGGGACAGGGTAATGGAAACACCATATATTTT. It codes for CAWSVPGQGNGNTIYF.

The genes are TRBV19 and TRBJ1-5; a possible D gene is TRBD1 (6 bases). Germline lookup yields CDR1 LNHDA and CDR2 SQIVND (reference sequence). This CDR3 has 13 amino acids. Trimming pared 7 bases from V and 7 bases from J, leaving 14 bases between. The CDR3 spells CASKGGHGQPQHF. The CDR3 region has the DNA TGTGCCAGTAAGGGGGGGCACGGGCAGCCCCAGCATTTT.

This chain uses TRBV2 with TRBJ1-1; TRBD1 is a possible D gene (5 bases). The CDR3 spans 14 residues. Germline V CDR1 and CDR2: SNHLY, FYNNEI. V lost 3 bases and J 3 bases, leaving 11 bases between the germline ends. The CDR3 DNA reads TGTGCCAGCAGTGACGCCAGGGTCTACACTGAAGCTTTCTTT. Its protein is CASSDARVYTEAFF.

The V gene is TRBV29-1, the J gene TRBJ1-2; maybe TRBD1 (5 bases). The CDR3 sequence is 12 residues long. Trimming removed 1 base at V and 4 bases at J, with 7 bases between. CDR1 SQVTM and CDR2 ANQGSEA come from the germline V gene. The CDR3 DNA reads TGCAGCGTTGAAGGCAGGGTCTATGGCTACACCTTC. It codes for CSVEGRVYGYTF.

The chain joins TRBV3-1 (or the pseudogene TRBV3-2) to TRBJ2-5; D uncertain. Trimming left V 4 bases short and J 1 base short, with 7 bases between. Per the germline V gene, CDR1 is LGHDT and CDR2 is YNNKEL (reference sequence). The CDR3 runs to 13 residues. The DNA of the CDR3 is TGTGCCAGCAGCCGGCAGCGCCAAGAGACCCAGTACTTC. Its translation is CASSRQRQETQYF.

The chain joins TRBV27 to TRBJ2-2, with TRBD2 matching 8 bases. Germline V CDR1 and CDR2: MNHEY, SMNVEV (reference sequence). J was trimmed by 4 bases and V by 3 bases; bases with no gene match: 4. The CDR3 is made up of 15 amino acids. The CDR3 spells CASSLGTRSTGELFF. The CDR3 DNA sequence: TGTGCCAGCAGTTTGGGGACTAGGTCCACCGGGGAGCTGTTTTTT.

This clone was seen only a few times. This chain uses TRBV27 with TRBJ1-4; 7 bases line up with TRBD1. The length of the CDR3 is 20 residues. The ends lost 3 bases at V and 4 bases at J; junction bases unmatched: 20. Germline CDR1 MNHEY, CDR2 SMNVEV (reference sequence). The DNA of the CDR3 is TGTGCCAGCAGTTTCAGAACTCCAAGGCCACACCAGGGGGGTAATGAAAAACTGTTTTTT. Translation: CASSFRTPRPHQGGNEKLFF.

This clone turned up a few times. The V gene is TRBV7-9, the J gene TRBJ1-3; TRBD1 aligns across 10 bases. CDR3 length: 15 residues. Germline CDR1 and CDR2: SEHNR and FQNEAQ (reference sequence). J gave up 2 bases and V 3 bases, and 1 base lay outside the gene matches. The CDR3 spells CASSFGTGAGNTIYF. Written as DNA, the CDR3 is TGTGCCAGCAGCTTTGGGACAGGGGCTGGAAACACCATATATTTT.

The gene calls are TRBV19 and TRBJ1-1; 8 nucleotides align to TRBD1. The ends lost 6 bases at V and 1 base at J; junction bases unmatched: 10. CDR3 size: 16 residues. CDR1 LNHDA and CDR2 SQIVND come from the germline V gene (reference sequence). The CDR3 DNA follows: TGTGCCAGTAGGCCCGGGACAGGATTTTCGAACACTGAAGCTTTCTTT. Translation gives CASRPGTGFSNTEAFF.

The V and J genes are TRBV19 and TRBJ1-3, with D unclear. Trimming took off 5 bases at V and 4 bases at J, with 9 bases between the two ends. This CDR3 contains 13 residues. The germline CDR1 and CDR2 sequences are LNHDA and SQIVND (reference sequence). The CDR3 is CASSDIGGNTIYF. The CDR3 region has the DNA TGTGCCAGTAGTGACATCGGAGGAAACACCATATATTTT. The full variable domain, in which reference TRBV19 and TRBJ1-3 provide the parts outside the CDR3, is DGGITQSPKYLFRKEGQNVTLSCEQNLNHDAMYWYRQDPGQGLRLIYYSQIVNDFQKGDIAEGYSVSREKKESFPLTVTSAQKNPTAFYLCASSDIGGNTIYFGEGSWLTVV.